This T cell receptor beta chain stems from a study of cytomegalovirus exposure and HLA in healthy donors (dated by TCRdb to the late 2010s). A note on the overall study: The roughly 670 repertoires of the first cohort and the 95 to 150 validation repertoires were produced on the same platform, according to a later analysis. Besides the first cohort of approximately 670 subjects, a separate validation cohort made up of 120 or so different subjects was used. The study aimed to test whether signatures of past pathogen exposure could be identified by cataloging public T cell receptors. To predict cytomegalovirus infection status, the study brought together high-throughput TCR immunosequencing, statistical association of individual TCRs with disease status, and machine learning. What the work shows at the level of the full study, not this receptor alone: Cytomegalovirus status was reported to be diagnosed by the classifier with high specificity and sensitivity in both the original and validation cohorts. All 120 or so repertoires were used to score co-occurrence in the validation cohort in a later analysis, because that analysis had no HLA typing for the cohort. The study listed 150 to 200 TCR beta chains as associated with cytomegalovirus. Across donors, most TCR sequences were observed very rarely, whereas some public TCRs were present in many individuals. In a later analysis, TCRs clustered in the first cohort were found to also tend to co-occur in the roughly 120 validation repertoires, with 94% of cluster scores above 0. A few of the identified cytomegalovirus-associated TCR beta chains were confirmed in vitro to be specific for cytomegalovirus antigens. It was suggested by the authors that the approach could potentially be generalized to other disease states and immunological phenotypes.

The donors were included in the validation cohort of roughly 120 subjects, a group kept apart from the approximately 670-subject first cohort. Details on this clone: The antigen this receptor binds is unknown. Base-call qualities are not available, and no considerably larger clone is one nucleotide away.

According to the germline V gene, CDR1 reads SGHRS and CDR2 reads YFSETQ. Relative to germline, V is missing 7 bases and J is missing 10 bases, with 16 bases of the junction outside any gene match. The CDR3 starts with the cysteine, ends with the phenylalanine, and has 15 residues. The only DNA kept is the CDR3, 45 bases in frame from the first base. The library was produced with the immunoSEQ multiplex PCR assay. In the source study's methods: To diagnose cytomegalovirus status from the catalog of TCR beta chain sequences, a statistical classification framework was built. As stored in TCRdb, this immuneACCESS dataset retains in-frame rearrangements with V and J assigned. A fraction of the clones does not appear; measured against another copy, unresolved V genes explain less than half of the discrepancy, and the remainder lacks a known reason. V, J and clone size are taken as reported in that table, and D and trimming were inferred from the DNA itself. The sample has tens of thousands of clones on record, 94% of them singletons. Of the sample, over 2% is held by the ten largest clones.

The clonotype originates from a woman aged 18 to 35 in good health and CMV-seronegative. The sequenced sample was PBMCs. The rearrangement combines TRBV5-1 with TRBJ2-1; TRBD2 agrees with 8 junctional bases. The CDR3 protein sequence reads: CASYAGTRITREQFF. The bases read TGCGCCAGCTACGCCGGGACTAGGATTACGCGGGAGCAGTTCTTC.